Following are 10 T cell receptor beta chains from one sample sequenced in a study of shared T cell receptors in the human thymus. Sequencing used immunoSEQ multiplex PCR; TCRdb keeps in-frame clones, though not all of them. Of hundreds of thousands of clones in the sample, approximately 85% were seen once. These data were likewise used in another study, on human thymus T cells.

Sequenced: thymocytes. Receptors originate from a girl less than two years old with a congenital heart defect.

The chain joins TRBV6-1 to TRBJ1-5; 10 nucleotides agree with TRBD1. The V segment lost 6 bases and the J segment 7 bases; nucleotides outside the gene matches: 6. The CDR3 sequence is 14 residues long. CDR1 is MNHNS and CDR2 is SASEGT in the germline V gene. CDR3 sequence reads: CASSTGTGEQPQHF. DNA of the CDR3: TGTGCCAGCAGCACCGGGACAGGGGAACAGCCCCAGCATTTT.

The chain couples TRBV28 to TRBJ1-5; the D gene is possibly TRBD1 (5 bases). V gave up 6 bases and J gave up 7 bases, with 10 bases separating them. Germline assignment: CDR1 MDHEN and CDR2 SYDVKM. CDR3 length: 12 amino acids. CDR3 coding DNA: TGTGCCAGCAGCGTGTCAGGGCAGCCCCAGCATTTT. Residues: CASSVSGQPQHF.

In its sample, this clone was seen once. The chain joins TRBV5-5 to TRBJ2-7; tentative D call: TRBD1 (6 bases). The CDR3 spans 15 residues. The V end was cut by 0 bases, the J end by 0 bases, with 10 bases between. Germline V gives CDR1 SGHKS, CDR2 YYEKEE (reference sequence). In nucleotides, the CDR3 is TGTGCCAGCAGCTTGGGGGGGCACTGCTCCTACGAGCAGTACTTC. It encodes CASSLGGHCSYEQYF.

This chain uses TRBV19 with TRBJ2-4; a weak D match, TRBD2 (6 bases). The V end lost 3 bases, the J end lost 1 base, and 25 bases lay between the germline ends. Per the germline V gene, CDR1 is LNHDA and CDR2 is SQIVND (reference sequence). This CDR3 comprises 20 residues. The CDR3, as DNA: TGTGCCAGTAGTATCTTTCTTCGTCTAGCGCACCTGGGGGCCAAAAACATTCAGTACTTC. Translated, it gives CASSIFLRLAHLGAKNIQYF.

The gene calls are TRBV4-1 and TRBJ1-5, with D uncertain. Per germline, CDR1 MGHRA and CDR2 YSYEKL. The ends were cut back, 0 bases at V and 2 bases at J, with 17 bases in the middle. This CDR3 spans 18 amino acids. The CDR3 DNA follows: TGCGCCAGCAGCCAAGATGCGCCTGAGGCGAATGGCAATCAGCCCCAGCATTTT. Encoded protein: CASSQDAPEANGNQPQHF.

This clone appeared once. The J gene is TRBJ1-6, the V gene TRBV28, with D possibly being TRBD1 (6 bases). The ends were cut back, 8 bases at V and 3 bases at J, with 8 bases in the middle. CDR1 MDHEN and CDR2 SYDVKM come from the germline V gene. The CDR3 loop spans 13 amino acids. The CDR3 here is CASGTYYNSPLHF. As DNA, the CDR3 is TGTGCCAGCGGGACATACTATAATTCACCCCTCCACTTT.

This chain links TRBV5-4 with TRBJ1-6, with D uncertain. This CDR3 contains 15 residues. V was trimmed by 2 bases and J by 3 bases, leaving 9 bases between them. Per germline, CDR1 SGHNT and CDR2 YYREEE (reference sequence). In DNA, the CDR3 is TGTGCCAGCAGCTTTTCACTTCGCTATAATTCACCCCTCCACTTT. Amino acid sequence: CASSFSLRYNSPLHF.

The gene calls are TRBV4-3 and TRBJ1-6, with D perhaps matching TRBD1 (5 bases). Germline V gene data show CDR1 as LGHNA and CDR2 as YSLEER. The CDR3 covers 15 residues. The ends were cut back, 1 base at V and 6 bases at J, with 10 bases in the middle. DNA for the CDR3: TGCGCCAGCAGCCAAGTTGGGAGGGGTAATTCACCCCTCCACTTT. Translating it yields CASSQVGRGNSPLHF.

The chain joins TRBV4-3 to TRBJ2-4; D is ambiguous. From germline, CDR1 is LGHNA and CDR2 YSLEER. This CDR3 contains 13 residues. With 2 bases removed from V and 4 bases from J, the gap between germline ends came to 6 bases. CDR3 amino acids: CASSQREKNIQYF. The CDR3 DNA sequence: TGCGCCAGCAGCCAAAGAGAGAAAAACATTCAGTACTTC.

The J gene is TRBJ2-1, the V gene TRBV27, with 11 bases identical to TRBD2. CDR1 and CDR2 from the germline V gene are MNHEY and SMNVEV (reference sequence). With V trimmed by 6 bases and J by 4 bases, 8 bases remained unmatched. The CDR3 is 16 residues long. In nucleotides, the CDR3 is TGTGCCAGCAGCTTGCGACTAGCGGGGCGATACAATGAGCAGTTCTTC. Amino acid sequence: CASSLRLAGRYNEQFF.